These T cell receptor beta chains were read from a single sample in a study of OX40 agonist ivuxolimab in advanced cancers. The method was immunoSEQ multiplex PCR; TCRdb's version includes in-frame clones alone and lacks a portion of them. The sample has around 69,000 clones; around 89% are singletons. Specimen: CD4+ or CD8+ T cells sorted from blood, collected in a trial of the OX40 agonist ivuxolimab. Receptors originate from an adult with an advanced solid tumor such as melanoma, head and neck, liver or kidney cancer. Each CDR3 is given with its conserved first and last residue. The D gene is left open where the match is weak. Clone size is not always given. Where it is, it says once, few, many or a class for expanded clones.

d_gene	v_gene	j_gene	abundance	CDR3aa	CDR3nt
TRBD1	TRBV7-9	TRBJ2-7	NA	CASSLGQGFYEQYF	TGTGCCAGCAGCTTAGGACAGGGGTTCTACGAGCAGTACTTC
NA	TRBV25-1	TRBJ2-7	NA	CASSDWGRGREQYF	TGTGCCAGCAGTGACTGGGGCAGGGGACGCGAGCAGTACTTC
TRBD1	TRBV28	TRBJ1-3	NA	CASSTDRGFGNTIYF	TGTGCCAGCAGCACTGACAGGGGGTTTGGAAACACCATATATTTT
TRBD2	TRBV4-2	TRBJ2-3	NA	CASSQGLAGGQDTQYF	TGTGCCAGCAGCCAGGGACTAGCGGGAGGGCAGGATACGCAGTATTTT
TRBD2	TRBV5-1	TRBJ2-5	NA	CASSLASGGQETQYF	TGCGCCAGCAGCTTAGCCAGCGGGGGGCAAGAGACCCAGTACTTC
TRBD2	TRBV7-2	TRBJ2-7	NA	CASRHGTSGRSEQYF	TGTGCCAGCAGACATGGGACTAGCGGGAGGAGCGAGCAGTACTTC
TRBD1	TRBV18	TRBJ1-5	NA	CASSPGQGQPQHF	TGTGCCAGCTCACCCGGACAGGGCCAGCCCCAGCATTTT
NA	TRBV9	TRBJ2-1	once	CASSLPGRNEQFF	TGTGCCAGCAGCCTCCCAGGGCGGAATGAGCAGTTCTTC
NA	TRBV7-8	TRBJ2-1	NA	CASSLEGNSYNEQFF	TGTGCCAGCAGCTTAGAAGGAAACTCCTACAATGAGCAGTTCTTC
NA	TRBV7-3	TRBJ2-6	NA	CASSRDGSSGANVLTF	TGTGCCAGCAGCCGGGACGGCAGCTCTGGGGCCAACGTCCTGACTTTC
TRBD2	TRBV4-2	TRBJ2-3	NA	CASRLAGPTDTQYF	TGTGCCAGCAGACTAGCGGGGCCAACAGATACGCAGTATTTT
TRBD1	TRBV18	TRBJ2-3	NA	CASSLRDRSTDTQYF	TGTGCCAGCTCACTCCGGGACAGAAGCACAGATACGCAGTATTTT
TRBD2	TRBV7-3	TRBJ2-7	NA	CASSTTWTSVSYEQYF	TGTGCCAGCAGCACAACCTGGACTAGCGTATCCTACGAGCAGTACTTC
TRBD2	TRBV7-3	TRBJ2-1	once	CASSPTSGSLSYNEQFF	TGTGCCAGCAGCCCGACTAGCGGGAGCCTCTCCTACAATGAGCAGTTCTTC